This note documents a single TCR beta chain sequence. The antigen is undetermined. CDR3 length: 16 residues. Trimming stripped 0 bases from V and 1 base from J, with 13 bases between. Per germline, CDR1 DFQATT and CDR2 SNEGSKA (reference sequence). Carried by the TCR beta cDNA libraries were unique molecular identifiers. One entry per CDR3 protein results from TCRdb running MiXCR on the PCR reads. This table holds about 540,000 distinct CDR3 sequences, 30% to 40% found once. The sample originates from a study of post-analysis software for immune sequencing data. As for the study in general: Patients had relapsing-remitting, secondary progressive or progressive-relapsing multiple sclerosis; some lacked subtype.

Regarding the study as a whole: Compared with controls, patients showed significantly lower normalized Chao1 diversity. Strong co-clustering by F measure was seen for same-batch samples. Patients had higher frequencies than controls of five TRBV segments, including TRBV5-6, TRBV5-1 and TRBV20-1.

The source material was blood. The genes are TRBV20-1 and TRBJ1-5; the D gene is possibly TRBD1 (5 bases). The TCR was taken from a girl younger than 18 with multiple sclerosis. CDR3 residues: CSARDWGRASNQPQHF. CDR3 bases: TGCAGTGCTAGAGATTGGGGGAGGGCAAGCAATCAGCCCCAGCATTTT.